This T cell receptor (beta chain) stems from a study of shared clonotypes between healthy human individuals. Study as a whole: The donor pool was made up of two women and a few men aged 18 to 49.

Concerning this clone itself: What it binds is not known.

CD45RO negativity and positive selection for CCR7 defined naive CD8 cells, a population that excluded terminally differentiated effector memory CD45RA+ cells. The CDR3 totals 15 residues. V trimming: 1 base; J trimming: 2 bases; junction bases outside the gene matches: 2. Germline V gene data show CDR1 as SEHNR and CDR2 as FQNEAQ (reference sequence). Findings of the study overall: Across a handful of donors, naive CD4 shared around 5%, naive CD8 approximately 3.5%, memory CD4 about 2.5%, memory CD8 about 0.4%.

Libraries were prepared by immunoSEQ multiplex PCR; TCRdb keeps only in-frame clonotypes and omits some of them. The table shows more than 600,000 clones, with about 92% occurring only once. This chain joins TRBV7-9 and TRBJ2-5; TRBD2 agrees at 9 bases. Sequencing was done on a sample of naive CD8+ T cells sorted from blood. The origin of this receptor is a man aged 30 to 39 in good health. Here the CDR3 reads CASSLGGRDQETQYF. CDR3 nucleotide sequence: TGTGCCAGCAGCTTAGGCGGGAGGGATCAAGAGACCCAGTACTTC.